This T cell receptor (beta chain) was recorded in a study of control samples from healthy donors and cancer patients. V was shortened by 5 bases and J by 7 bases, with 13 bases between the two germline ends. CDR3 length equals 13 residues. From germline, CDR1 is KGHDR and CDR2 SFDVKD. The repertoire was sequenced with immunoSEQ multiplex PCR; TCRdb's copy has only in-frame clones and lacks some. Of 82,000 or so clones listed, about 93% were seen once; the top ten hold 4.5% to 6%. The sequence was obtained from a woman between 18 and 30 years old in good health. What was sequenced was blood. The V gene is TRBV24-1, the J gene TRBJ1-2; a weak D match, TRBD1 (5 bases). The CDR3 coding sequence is TGTGCCACCAGTGCGTCAGGGATGGGTGGCTACACCTTC. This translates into CATSASGMGGYTF.